The sequence of this T cell receptor (beta chain) was determined in a study of PD-1 blockade in mismatch repair-deficient tumors. The study, taken as a whole, reports: Tumor-resident clones, often absent from pretreatment blood, expanded after pembrolizumab and then contracted.

Turning to this clone: Its antigen is as yet unknown.

TCRdb's table, derived via immunoSEQ multiplex PCR, lists solely in-frame clones and lacks some. The data show over 30,000 clones, with over 80% seen just once and 3% to 4% held by the top ten. Trimming cost V 2 bases and J 7 bases, with 14 bases left between them. Germline-derived CDR1 and CDR2 are GTSNPN and SVGIG (reference sequence). The CDR3 extends over 14 amino acids. All patients were mismatch repair deficient, assessed by either PCR or immunohistochemistry. The TCR-sequenced patients were a few responders to pembrolizumab. This sample comprised PBMCs, obtained 6 to 7 weeks after starting pembrolizumab. The receptor was isolated from an adult with mismatch repair-deficient cancer. V and J are TRBV30 and TRBJ1-4, with D possibly being TRBD1 (6 bases). In DNA form, the CDR3 reads TGTGCCTGGAGTCCCTACGGACAGTCTGAAAAACTGTTTTTT. It specifies CAWSPYGQSEKLFF.